The rows below give T cell receptor beta chains drawn from one sample of a study of glioma-infiltrating T cells after dendritic cell vaccination. The table came from immunoSEQ multiplex PCR; TCRdb's copy has only in-frame clones and leaves some out. The table has 90,000 to 95,000 clones, 75% to 85% seen once. Specimen: blood, collected after dendritic cell vaccination. Source of these receptors: a human donor with glioblastoma. Each CDR3 is given with its conserved first and last residue. The order of the fields is J gene, V gene, D gene, clone size, CDR3 DNA, CDR3 protein. The D gene is left open where the match is weak. Size values are once, few and many counts, or a class for expanded clones, and some rows have none.

J gene: TRBJ1-5
V gene: TRBV29-1
D gene: .
clone size: .
CDR3 DNA: TGCAGCGTTGCTGAGGCGGGACAGCCCCAGCATTTT
CDR3 protein: CSVAEAGQPQHF

J gene: TRBJ2-3
V gene: TRBV6-5
D gene: TRBD2
clone size: few
CDR3 DNA: TGTGCCAGCAGTTCCCGGACTAGCGGGGTAACAGATACGCAGTATTTT
CDR3 protein: CASSSRTSGVTDTQYF

J gene: TRBJ2-1
V gene: TRBV5-1
D gene: .
clone size: .
CDR3 DNA: TGCGCCAGCAGCTTGACCGGACAGTACAATGAGCAGTTCTTC
CDR3 protein: CASSLTGQYNEQFF

J gene: TRBJ1-5
V gene: TRBV9
D gene: .
clone size: .
CDR3 DNA: TGTGCCAGCAGCCCAAGATCGGACACTTCCAATCAGCCCCAGCATTTT
CDR3 protein: CASSPRSDTSNQPQHF

J gene: TRBJ1-2
V gene: TRBV6-6
D gene: .
clone size: .
CDR3 DNA: TGTGCCAGCAGTGCACAGGTTACCATCCGCGGCTACACCTTC
CDR3 protein: CASSAQVTIRGYTF

J gene: TRBJ2-1
V gene: TRBV7-9
D gene: .
clone size: once
CDR3 DNA: TGTGCCATCGGACTTCGGACGGGTTACAATGAGCAGTTCTTC
CDR3 protein: CAIGLRTGYNEQFF

J gene: TRBJ2-7
V gene: TRBV5-1
D gene: .
clone size: .
CDR3 DNA: TGCGCCAGCAGCTTGGTTGGCCAGAGGGGGACCTACGAGCAGTACTTC
CDR3 protein: CASSLVGQRGTYEQYF

J gene: TRBJ2-7
V gene: TRBV7-6
D gene: TRBD2
clone size: .
CDR3 DNA: TGTGCCAGCAGCTTGCTAGCGGGGGACCCCAACTCCTACGAGCAGTACTTC
CDR3 protein: CASSLLAGDPNSYEQYF

J gene: TRBJ2-1
V gene: TRBV19
D gene: TRBD2
clone size: .
CDR3 DNA: TGTGCCAGTAGTATGCGGACTAGCGGGGGGGAATGGCAGTTCTTC
CDR3 protein: CASSMRTSGGEWQFF

J gene: TRBJ1-1
V gene: TRBV5-1
D gene: .
clone size: .
CDR3 DNA: TGCGCCAGCAGCTTGGAACCGAGGAACACTGAAGCTTTCTTT
CDR3 protein: CASSLEPRNTEAFF

J gene: TRBJ2-7
V gene: TRBV5-1
D gene: TRBD1
clone size: once
CDR3 DNA: TGCGCCAGCAGCATAGGGACAGCTCCCTACGAGCAGTACTTC
CDR3 protein: CASSIGTAPYEQYF

J gene: TRBJ2-7
V gene: TRBV25-1
D gene: .
clone size: .
CDR3 DNA: TGTGCCAGCAGTGAGTCTACCACAGGGCACTACGAGCAGTACTTC
CDR3 protein: CASSESTTGHYEQYF

J gene: TRBJ1-1
V gene: TRBV5-1
D gene: .
clone size: .
CDR3 DNA: TGCGCCAGCAGTCGGTCTAACACTGAAGCTTTCTTT
CDR3 protein: CASSRSNTEAFF

J gene: TRBJ1-2
V gene: TRBV7-9
D gene: TRBD1
clone size: .
CDR3 DNA: TGTGCCAGCAGCTTGGGACAGACACCTAACTATGGCTACACCTTC
CDR3 protein: CASSLGQTPNYGYTF

J gene: TRBJ1-1
V gene: TRBV5-6
D gene: TRBD1
clone size: few
CDR3 DNA: TGTGCCAGCAGCCGGGACAGCACTGAAGCTTTCTTT
CDR3 protein: CASSRDSTEAFF

J gene: TRBJ2-3
V gene: TRBV6-1
D gene: .
clone size: .
CDR3 DNA: TGTGCCAGCAGTGATCGGCAAGGACAGATGACAGATACGCAGTATTTT
CDR3 protein: CASSDRQGQMTDTQYF

J gene: TRBJ2-7
V gene: TRBV11-2
D gene: TRBD1
clone size: .
CDR3 DNA: TGTGCCAGCAGGTCGACAGGGGGCTACGAGCAGTACTTC
CDR3 protein: CASRSTGGYEQYF

J gene: TRBJ2-3
V gene: TRBV5-4
D gene: TRBD2
clone size: .
CDR3 DNA: TGTGCCAGCAGCCTAAAAACTCTAGCGGTCACAGATACGCAGTATTTT
CDR3 protein: CASSLKTLAVTDTQYF

J gene: TRBJ2-1
V gene: TRBV6-1
D gene: TRBD2
clone size: .
CDR3 DNA: TGTGCCAGCAGTGTGACTAGCGGGGGGTGGAATGAGCAGTTCTTC
CDR3 protein: CASSVTSGGWNEQFF

J gene: TRBJ2-3
V gene: TRBV27
D gene: .
clone size: .
CDR3 DNA: TGTGCCAGCAGTTTTTCCAATACGCAGTATTTT
CDR3 protein: CASSFSNTQYF

J gene: TRBJ2-1
V gene: TRBV29-1
D gene: TRBD2
clone size: .
CDR3 DNA: TGCAGCGTCCTTCTAGCGGGGGGGACTAAGAGGTCCTACAATGAGCAGTTCTTC
CDR3 protein: CSVLLAGGTKRSYNEQFF

J gene: TRBJ2-3
V gene: TRBV5-1
D gene: .
clone size: once
CDR3 DNA: TGCGCCAGCAGCTTCGGAGGAGATACGCAGTATTTT
CDR3 protein: CASSFGGDTQYF

J gene: TRBJ1-2
V gene: TRBV30
D gene: .
clone size: .
CDR3 DNA: TGTGCCGGAACTACGACAGCTAACTATGGCTACACCTTC
CDR3 protein: CAGTTTANYGYTF

J gene: TRBJ1-2
V gene: TRBV19
D gene: TRBD1
clone size: .
CDR3 DNA: TGTGCCAGTAGTATAGCCTCGGGACAGGGGACTAGCTATGGCTACACCTTC
CDR3 protein: CASSIASGQGTSYGYTF

J gene: TRBJ1-1
V gene: TRBV11-2
D gene: TRBD1
clone size: .
CDR3 DNA: TGTGCCAGCAGCGCCGGGACAGGGGCTGAGAGAAACACTGAAGCTTTCTTT
CDR3 protein: CASSAGTGAERNTEAFF

J gene: TRBJ1-5
V gene: TRBV10-3
D gene: .
clone size: .
CDR3 DNA: TGTGCCATCAGGCCGGACAGTGCCGACTTCAATCAGCCCCAGCATTTT
CDR3 protein: CAIRPDSADFNQPQHF

J gene: TRBJ2-3
V gene: TRBV5-4
D gene: .
clone size: .
CDR3 DNA: TGTGCCAGCAGCGACCAGCGGGCAGCAGATACGCAGTATTTT
CDR3 protein: CASSDQRAADTQYF

J gene: TRBJ2-1
V gene: TRBV9
D gene: TRBD2
clone size: .
CDR3 DNA: TGTGCCAGCAGCATCCTAGCGGGAGGGCCGGGTAATGAGCAGTTCTTC
CDR3 protein: CASSILAGGPGNEQFF

J gene: TRBJ1-6
V gene: TRBV10-1
D gene: TRBD1
clone size: .
CDR3 DNA: TGCGCCAGCAGTGGGCCGGGACAGGGGGCCTCCTATAATTCACCCCTCCACTTT
CDR3 protein: CASSGPGQGASYNSPLHF

J gene: TRBJ2-5
V gene: TRBV5-1
D gene: TRBD2
clone size: .
CDR3 DNA: TGCGCCAGCAGCTTGGCCGGGGGGAACCAAGAGACCCAGTACTTC
CDR3 protein: CASSLAGGNQETQYF

J gene: TRBJ2-1
V gene: TRBV9
D gene: TRBD2
clone size: .
CDR3 DNA: TGTGCCAGCAGCGTAGAAAGCGGGAGGGCCTACAATGAGCAGTTCTTC
CDR3 protein: CASSVESGRAYNEQFF

J gene: TRBJ1-6
V gene: TRBV19
D gene: .
clone size: .
CDR3 DNA: TGTGCCAGTAGTATCCCCCGTCGGGGGTGGAATTCACCCCTCCACTTT
CDR3 protein: CASSIPRRGWNSPLHF

J gene: TRBJ1-1
V gene: TRBV27
D gene: .
clone size: .
CDR3 DNA: TGTGCCAGCACCTTGGGGGGAGGGGCCGCTATGAACACTGAAGCTTTCTTT
CDR3 protein: CASTLGGGAAMNTEAFF

J gene: TRBJ2-4
V gene: TRBV23-1
D gene: .
clone size: .
CDR3 DNA: TGCGCCAGCAGTCGCCCCACCGAGGGGGACGCAAGAGCCAAAAACATTCAGTACTTC
CDR3 protein: CASSRPTEGDARAKNIQYF

J gene: TRBJ1-1
V gene: TRBV6-5
D gene: TRBD1
clone size: .
CDR3 DNA: TGTGCCAGCAGAGGACAGGCAGAAGCTTTCTTT
CDR3 protein: CASRGQAEAFF

J gene: TRBJ2-1
V gene: TRBV11-2
D gene: .
clone size: .
CDR3 DNA: TGTGCCAGCAGCTTATTGGGGGGAGGACAATGGGGTAATGAGCAGTTCTTC
CDR3 protein: CASSLLGGGQWGNEQFF

J gene: TRBJ1-2
V gene: TRBV29-1
D gene: TRBD1
clone size: .
CDR3 DNA: TGCAGCGCCTTCGGGACAGGGGATGGCTACACCTTC
CDR3 protein: CSAFGTGDGYTF

J gene: TRBJ2-1
V gene: TRBV19
D gene: .
clone size: .
CDR3 DNA: TGTGCCAGTATGGGAGATAGTCCCTACAATGAGCAGTTCTTC
CDR3 protein: CASMGDSPYNEQFF

J gene: TRBJ2-3
V gene: TRBV19
D gene: .
clone size: .
CDR3 DNA: TGTGCCACCTCCCCCCGCCTAGCAGATACGCAGTATTTT
CDR3 protein: CATSPRLADTQYF

J gene: TRBJ1-3
V gene: TRBV19
D gene: .
clone size: .
CDR3 DNA: TGTGCCAGTAGTGGCGGGGGTTCTGGAAACACCATATATTTT
CDR3 protein: CASSGGGSGNTIYF

J gene: TRBJ2-5
V gene: TRBV5-1
D gene: .
clone size: few
CDR3 DNA: TGCGCCAGCAGCTCGACAGTACAAGAGACCCAGTACTTC
CDR3 protein: CASSSTVQETQYF

J gene: TRBJ1-3
V gene: TRBV5-1
D gene: TRBD1
clone size: .
CDR3 DNA: TGCGCCAGCAGCGGCACAGGGGCTCTCAACTCTGGAAACACCATATATTTT
CDR3 protein: CASSGTGALNSGNTIYF

J gene: TRBJ2-1
V gene: TRBV6-6
D gene: TRBD2
clone size: .
CDR3 DNA: TGTGCCAGCAGGCAGGGACTAGCGAATGAGCAGTTCTTC
CDR3 protein: CASRQGLANEQFF

J gene: TRBJ1-2
V gene: TRBV7-3
D gene: TRBD1
clone size: few
CDR3 DNA: TGTGCCAGCAGCTACAACTCAGGGGGAGCTAACTATGGCTACACCTTC
CDR3 protein: CASSYNSGGANYGYTF

J gene: TRBJ2-3
V gene: TRBV4-2
D gene: .
clone size: .
CDR3 DNA: TGTGCCAGCAGCCAAGATATACTCCCAGATACGCAGTATTTT
CDR3 protein: CASSQDILPDTQYF

J gene: TRBJ1-5
V gene: TRBV27
D gene: TRBD1
clone size: .
CDR3 DNA: TGTGCCAGCAGTTTACTTGGACAGGGACGACAGCCCCAGCATTTT
CDR3 protein: CASSLLGQGRQPQHF

J gene: TRBJ1-2
V gene: TRBV11-1
D gene: TRBD1
clone size: .
CDR3 DNA: TGTGCCAGCAGCAACGGACAGGGGACGTGGGGCTACACCTTC
CDR3 protein: CASSNGQGTWGYTF

J gene: TRBJ2-3
V gene: TRBV28
D gene: TRBD1
clone size: .
CDR3 DNA: TGTGCCACATTTTACAGGGGCAGGGATACGCAGTATTTT
CDR3 protein: CATFYRGRDTQYF

J gene: TRBJ2-1
V gene: TRBV2
D gene: TRBD1
clone size: .
CDR3 DNA: TGTGCCAGCAGGGTGAGGACAGGGGCTAACAATGAGCAGTTCTTC
CDR3 protein: CASRVRTGANNEQFF

J gene: TRBJ2-7
V gene: TRBV6-5
D gene: TRBD1
clone size: .
CDR3 DNA: TGTGCCAGCAGTGACAAGGGACAGAATATGAGGGAGTACTTC
CDR3 protein: CASSDKGQNMREYF